What follows describes a single T cell receptor beta chain. The CDR3 contains 19 residues. The V gene end was trimmed by 7 bases and the J gene end by 6 bases; junction bases not matched to a gene: 17. Germline assignment: CDR1 MDHEN and CDR2 SYDVKM. Authors' analysis steps: Estimation of nucleated cell counts was performed using reference gene primer amplification. TCRdb keeps only in-frame clones here, not all; method: immunoSEQ multiplex PCR. The V and J calls and the clone size are those of that table, but D and trimming were determined from the DNA. The sample has tens of thousands of clones, roughly 87% seen once. This sample was included in a study of blood T cell repertoires in COVID-19.

This sequence joins TRBV28 and TRBJ2-1; TRBD2 agrees at 14 bases. The sequenced sample was peripheral blood. The receptor was isolated from a human donor in a cohort sampled during active COVID-19. Written as DNA, the CDR3 is TGTGCCAGCACATCTAGACCGGGACTAGCGGGAGCCCTTTTCAATGAGCAGTTCTTC. Its translation is CASTSRPGLAGALFNEQFF.